The 21 T cell receptor beta chains in this list originate from one sample, sequenced in a study of OX40 agonist ivuxolimab in advanced cancers. Method: immunoSEQ multiplex PCR; TCRdb's copy keeps in-frame clones and lacks some. The repertoire has about 76,000 clones, roughly 87% of them found once; the top ten carry 2.5% to 3.5%. The sample consisted of CD4+ or CD8+ T cells sorted from blood, taken in a trial of the OX40 agonist ivuxolimab. The receptors derive from an adult with an advanced solid tumor such as melanoma, head and neck, liver or kidney cancer.

The gene calls are TRBV19 and TRBJ1-4; D not certain. Trimming took 6 bases from V and 8 from J, leaving 16 bases between them. Per germline, CDR1 LNHDA and CDR2 SQIVND (reference sequence). CDR3 length: 14 residues. The CDR3 loop reads CASSRQPSGEKLFF. CDR3 sequence (DNA): TGTGCCAGTAGCCGACAACCAAGTGGGGAAAAACTGTTTTTT.

The chain links TRBV4-2 to TRBJ1-2; D uncertain. V lost 5 bases to trimming and J lost 2 bases, with 9 bases between them. Germline V lookup: CDR1 LGHNA, CDR2 YNFKEQ. CDR3 length: 13 residues. The CDR3 protein is CASSLAQNYGYTF. The CDR3 DNA follows: TGTGCCAGCAGCTTGGCTCAGAACTATGGCTACACCTTC.

The V call is TRBV7-2, the J call TRBJ2-2; a weak D match, TRBD2 (5 bases). Germline V gives CDR1 SGHTA, CDR2 FQGNSA. The CDR3 extends over 15 amino acids. Trimming shortened V by 1 base and J by 2 bases, and 8 bases separated the two germline ends. CDR3 sequence (DNA): TGTGCCAGCAGCTTAGAGTCGGGAAACACCGGGGAGCTGTTTTTT. Amino acid sequence: CASSLESGNTGELFF.

The rearrangement joins TRBV5-1 to TRBJ2-2; D remains ambiguous. Germline V gene sequence: CDR1 SGHRS, CDR2 YFSETQ. The V end lost 0 bases, the J end lost 3 bases, and 12 bases lay between the germline ends. The CDR3 has 16 residues. The CDR3 protein is CASSLGHTSYTGELFF. The CDR3 nucleotides read TGCGCCAGCAGCTTGGGACACACTTCTTACACCGGGGAGCTGTTTTTT.

V is TRBV6-5 and J is TRBJ2-7; 7 bases are a match to TRBD2. Germline CDR1 reads MNHEY; CDR2 reads SVGAGI. J gave up 1 base and V 4 bases, and 7 bases lay outside the gene matches. The CDR3 is 15 residues long. CDR3 sequence (DNA): TGTGCCAGCAGTTCCACGGGAGGCCCATCCTACGAGCAGTACTTC. Translating it yields CASSSTGGPSYEQYF.

This clone was detected only a few times. The chain links TRBV30 to TRBJ2-2; D remains ambiguous. This CDR3 is 15 amino acids long. Germline V gene lookup returns CDR1 GTSNPN and CDR2 SVGIG (reference sequence). Trimming stripped 4 bases from V and 1 base from J, with 13 bases between. CDR3 protein: CAWNRMGLNTGELFF. In DNA form, the CDR3 reads TGTGCCTGGAATAGAATGGGATTGAACACCGGGGAGCTGTTTTTT.

The genes are TRBV30 and TRBJ1-3, with TRBD1 matching 7 bases. Per the germline V gene, CDR1 is GTSNPN and CDR2 is SVGIG (reference sequence). This CDR3 is built from 14 residues. After removal of 3 bases from V and 5 bases from J, the junction contained 7 bases not matched to a gene. The CDR3 loop reads CAWSGDRDRNTIYF. The CDR3 DNA reads TGTGCCTGGAGCGGCGACAGGGATAGAAACACCATATATTTT.

This chain connects TRBV5-1 to TRBJ1-1, with 7 bases identical to TRBD1. J was trimmed by 4 bases and V by 4 bases; bases with no gene match: 16. Germline assignment: CDR1 SGHRS and CDR2 YFSETQ. This CDR3 spans 17 amino acids. Here the CDR3 reads CASSTGIGGGAPTEAFF. The CDR3 DNA is TGCGCCAGCAGCACGGGGATCGGAGGGGGCGCACCCACTGAAGCTTTCTTT.

The chain recombines TRBV7-9 with TRBJ2-3, with D possibly TRBD2 on 6 matching bases. The V and J ends lost 1 base and 1 base respectively, with 15 bases between them. This CDR3 has 17 residues. Germline V gene lookup returns CDR1 SEHNR and CDR2 FQNEAQ (reference sequence). The chain's CDR3 is CASSLGGSSVGTDTQYF. The CDR3 nucleotides read TGTGCCAGCAGCTTAGGAGGATCTAGCGTTGGCACAGATACGCAGTATTTT.

This sequence joins TRBV16 and TRBJ1-1, with TRBD1 as a possible D gene (5 bases). V was shortened by 1 base and J by 5 bases, with 11 bases between the two germline ends. This CDR3 region has 14 residues. The germline gives CDR1 KGHSY, CDR2 FQNENV. The CDR3 nucleotides are TGTGCCAGCAGCCAATTTGTAGGGGAGACTGAAGCTTTCTTT. Its protein is CASSQFVGETEAFF.

The V gene is TRBV4-2, the J gene TRBJ2-1; D is perhaps TRBD2 (5 bases). The CDR3 length is 18 residues. Germline values: CDR1 LGHNA, CDR2 YNFKEQ. V was pared by 0 bases and J by 5 bases, with 20 bases between. CDR3 sequence reads: CASSQDPPIREGNNEQFF. The CDR3 DNA reads TGTGCCAGCAGCCAAGATCCCCCCATACGGGAAGGGAACAATGAGCAGTTCTTC.

J is TRBJ1-1 and V is TRBV14; TRBD1 agrees at 7 bases. J lost 5 bases, V lost 6 bases, and 9 bases had no gene match. The germline V gene encodes CDR1 SGHDN and CDR2 FVKESK. The CDR3 length is 14 residues. CDR3 sequence reads: CASRDRAAETEAFF. The CDR3 DNA sequence: TGTGCCAGCAGAGACAGGGCCGCGGAGACTGAAGCTTTCTTT.

The J gene is TRBJ1-2, the V gene TRBV5-6; unclear D gene. V lost 6 bases and J 8 bases, leaving 11 bases between the germline ends. The CDR3 runs 11 residues. The germline V gene encodes CDR1 SGHDT and CDR2 YYEEEE. Here the CDR3 reads CASTLLGGYTF. CDR3 in DNA: TGTGCCAGCACCCTTTTGGGAGGCTACACCTTC. Using reference TRBV5-6 and TRBJ1-2 for the parts outside the CDR3, the full variable domain is DAGVTQSPTHLIKTRGQQVTLRCSPKSGHDTVSWYQQALGQGPQFIFQYYEEEERQRGNFPDRFSGHQFPNYSSELNVNALLLGDSALYLCASTLLGGYTFGSGTRLTVV.

The V and J genes are TRBV10-3 and TRBJ1-1; no firm D call. Germline values: CDR1 ENHRY, CDR2 SYGVKD. V lost 2 bases and J lost 7, with 11 bases in between. CDR3 size: 13 residues. CDR3 nucleotide sequence: TGTGCCATCAGTGAGGAGGACCACGGTGAAGCTTTCTTT. Its translation: CAISEEDHGEAFF.

The chain joins TRBV18 to TRBJ1-6; maybe TRBD1 (5 bases). Germline V gives CDR1 KGHSH, CDR2 LQKENI. V gave up 4 bases and J gave up 9 bases, with 13 bases separating them. This CDR3 region has 14 residues. The CDR3 region is CASSQGIGGSPLHF. The CDR3 DNA reads TGTGCCAGCTCACAGGGTATTGGGGGTTCACCCCTCCACTTT.

Concerning this clone: The conserved closing phenylalanine or tryptophan is absent in this CDR3, likely reflecting a read error. It is unclear where the CDR3 begins or ends on the DNA, so no DNA is shown, and the CDR3 is as TCRdb lists it. The V gene is TRBV10-1, the J gene TRBJ2-7; TRBD1, the table's D call, was not compared with the DNA. CDR1 is WNHNN and CDR2 is SYGVQD in the germline V gene (reference sequence). The CDR3 comprises 14 residues, both ends counted. The CDR3 sequence is CASSEVVDRGSCGL.

V and J are TRBV7-2 and TRBJ2-2, with D hard to call. Trimming took off 1 base at V and 4 bases at J, with 10 bases between the two ends. In germline, CDR1 is SGHTA, CDR2 FQGNSA. There are 15 residues in the CDR3. In DNA, the CDR3 is TGTGCCAGCAGCTTAGTCGGGCTAACCACCGGGGAGCTGTTTTTT. It yields the protein CASSLVGLTTGELFF.

The chain carries TRBV7-6 and TRBJ1-3; a possible D gene is TRBD1 (5 bases). The V end was cut by 5 bases, the J end by 2 bases, with 13 bases between. This CDR3 has 15 amino acids. Germline CDR1 SGHVS, CDR2 FNYEAQ. The CDR3: CASSPGGGPGNTIYF. In DNA form, the CDR3 reads TGTGCCAGCAGCCCCGGGGGAGGGCCTGGAAACACCATATATTTT.

The chain recombines TRBV27 with TRBJ1-1; D gene ambiguous. Germline CDR1 MNHEY, CDR2 SMNVEV (reference sequence). Trimming shortened V by 4 bases and J by 1 base, and 10 bases separated the two germline ends. The CDR3 contains 14 residues. CDR3 residues: CASSSVPTNTEAFF. The CDR3 DNA follows: TGTGCCAGCAGTTCCGTCCCCACGAACACTGAAGCTTTCTTT.

The chain links TRBV4-2 to TRBJ1-5; 10 bases are shared with TRBD1. V trimming: 5 bases; J trimming: 9 bases; junction bases outside the gene matches: 19. The CDR3 covers 18 residues. In germline, CDR1 is LGHNA, CDR2 YNFKEQ. The CDR3 DNA reads as TGTGCCAGCAGCTTTTCGGGAACCGGGACAGGGGTTTTCAGGCCCCAGCATTTT. Protein sequence: CASSFSGTGTGVFRPQHF.

The chain couples TRBV18 to TRBJ2-1; tentatively, D is TRBD1 or TRBD2 (5 bases each). The germline V gene encodes CDR1 KGHSH and CDR2 LQKENI. This CDR3 contains 13 residues. With 0 bases removed from V and 9 bases from J, the gap between germline ends came to 9 bases. The CDR3 nucleotides are TGTGCCAGCTCACCACCGAGGGGTATTGAGCAGTTCTTC. This sequence encodes CASSPPRGIEQFF.